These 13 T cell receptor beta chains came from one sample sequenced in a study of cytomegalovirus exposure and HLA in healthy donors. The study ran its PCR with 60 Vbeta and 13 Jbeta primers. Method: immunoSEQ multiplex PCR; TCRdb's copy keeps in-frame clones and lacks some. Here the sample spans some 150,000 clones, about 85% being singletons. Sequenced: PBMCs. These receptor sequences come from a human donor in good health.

For the CDR3, the DNA is TGTGCCAGCAGTTACTCCAGGGACAGATCCTACGAGCAGTACTTC. Its protein is CASSYSRDRSYEQYF. The chain recombines TRBV6-5 with TRBJ2-7; 7 bases align to TRBD1. The CDR3 is 15 residues long. J lost 1 base, V lost 0 bases, and 3 bases had no gene match. The germline V gene encodes CDR1 MNHEY and CDR2 SVGAGI.

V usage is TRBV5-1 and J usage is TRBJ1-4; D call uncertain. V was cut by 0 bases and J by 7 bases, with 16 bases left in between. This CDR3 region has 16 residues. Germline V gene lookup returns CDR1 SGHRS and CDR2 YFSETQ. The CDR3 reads CASSLGHEARIEKLFF. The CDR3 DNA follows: TGCGCCAGCAGCTTGGGTCACGAGGCTAGGATTGAAAAACTGTTTTTT. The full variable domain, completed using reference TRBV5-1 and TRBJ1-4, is KAGVTQTPRYLIKTRGQQVTLSCSPISGHRSVSWYQQTPGQGLQFLFEYFSETQRNKGNFPGRFSGRQFSNSRSEMNVSTLELGDSALYLCASSLGHEARIEKLFFGSGTQLSVL.

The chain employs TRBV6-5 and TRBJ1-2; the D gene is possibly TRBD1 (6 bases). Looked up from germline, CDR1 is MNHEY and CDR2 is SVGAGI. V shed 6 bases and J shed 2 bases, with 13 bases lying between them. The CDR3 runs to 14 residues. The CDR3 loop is CASRKTGLNYGYTF. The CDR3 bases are TGTGCCAGCAGGAAGACAGGATTAAACTATGGCTACACCTTC.

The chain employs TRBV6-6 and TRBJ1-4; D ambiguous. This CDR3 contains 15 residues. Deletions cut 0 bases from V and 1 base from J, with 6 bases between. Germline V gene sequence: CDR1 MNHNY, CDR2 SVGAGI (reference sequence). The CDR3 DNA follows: TGTGCCAGCAGTTACTCCACAGTAACTAATGAAAAACTGTTTTTT. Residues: CASSYSTVTNEKLFF.

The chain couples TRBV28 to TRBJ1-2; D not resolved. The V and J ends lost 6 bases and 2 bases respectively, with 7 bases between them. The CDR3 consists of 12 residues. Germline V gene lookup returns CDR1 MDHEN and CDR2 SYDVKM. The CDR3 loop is CASSDKNYGYTF. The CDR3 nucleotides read TGTGCCAGCAGCGACAAGAACTATGGCTACACCTTC.

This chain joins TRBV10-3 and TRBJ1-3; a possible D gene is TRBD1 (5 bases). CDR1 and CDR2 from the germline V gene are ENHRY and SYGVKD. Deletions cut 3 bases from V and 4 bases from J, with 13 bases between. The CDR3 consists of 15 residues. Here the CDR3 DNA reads TGTGCCATCAGTGACAGGGTCGGCGTAGGAAACACCATATATTTT. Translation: CAISDRVGVGNTIYF.

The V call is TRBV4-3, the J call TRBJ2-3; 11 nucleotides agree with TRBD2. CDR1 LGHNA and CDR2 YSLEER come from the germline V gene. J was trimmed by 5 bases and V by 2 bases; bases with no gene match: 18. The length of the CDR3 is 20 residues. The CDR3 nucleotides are TGCGCCAGCAGCCAACTCCTTTTAGCGGGAGGGCCTCTCAGCGGAGATACGCAGTATTTT. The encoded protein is CASSQLLLAGGPLSGDTQYF.

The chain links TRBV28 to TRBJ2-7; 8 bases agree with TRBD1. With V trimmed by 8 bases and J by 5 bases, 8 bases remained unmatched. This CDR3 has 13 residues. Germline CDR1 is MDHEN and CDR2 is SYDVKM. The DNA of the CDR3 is TGTGCCAGCCGTCAGGGGGCGCGTGACGAGCAGTACTTC. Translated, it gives CASRQGARDEQYF.

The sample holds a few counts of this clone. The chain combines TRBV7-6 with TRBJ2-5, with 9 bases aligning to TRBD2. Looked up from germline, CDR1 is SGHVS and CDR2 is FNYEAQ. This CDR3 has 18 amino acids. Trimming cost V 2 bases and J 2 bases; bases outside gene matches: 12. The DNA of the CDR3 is TGTGCCAGCAGCTTACGATGGTCAGCGGGAGGATTTCAAGAGACCCAGTACTTC. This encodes CASSLRWSAGGFQETQYF.

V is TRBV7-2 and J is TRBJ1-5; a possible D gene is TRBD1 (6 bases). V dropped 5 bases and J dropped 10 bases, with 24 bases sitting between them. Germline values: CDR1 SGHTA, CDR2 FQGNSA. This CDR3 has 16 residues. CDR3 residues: CASSPHPRGSGSPQHF. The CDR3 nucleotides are TGTGCCAGCAGCCCGCACCCCAGGGGCAGTGGGAGCCCCCAGCATTTT.

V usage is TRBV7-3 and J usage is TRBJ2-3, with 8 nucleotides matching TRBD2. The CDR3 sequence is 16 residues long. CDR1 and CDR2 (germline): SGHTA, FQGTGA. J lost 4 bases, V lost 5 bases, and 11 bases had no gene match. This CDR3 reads CASSRISGAFADTQYF. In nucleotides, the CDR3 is TGTGCCAGCAGCCGGATTAGCGGGGCTTTTGCAGATACGCAGTATTTT. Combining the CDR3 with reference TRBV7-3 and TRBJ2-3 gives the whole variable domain GAGVSQTPSNKVTEKGKYVELRCDPISGHTALYWYRQSLGQGPEFLIYFQGTGAADDSGLPNDRFFAVRPEGSVSTLKIQRTERGDSAVYLCASSRISGAFADTQYFGPGTRLTVL.

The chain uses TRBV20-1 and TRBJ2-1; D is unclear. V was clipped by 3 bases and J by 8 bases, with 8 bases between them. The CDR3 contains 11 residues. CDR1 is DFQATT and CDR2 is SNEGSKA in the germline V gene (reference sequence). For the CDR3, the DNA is TGCAGTGCTAGTCTCGGTTATGAGCAGTTCTTC. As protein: CSASLGYEQFF.

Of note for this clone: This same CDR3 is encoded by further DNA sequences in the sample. The CDR3 DNA reads TGTGCCAGCAGTCCGAGAGGTGGCAATCAGCCCCAGCATTTT. As protein: CASSPRGGNQPQHF. The chain recombines TRBV28 with TRBJ1-5; D is undetermined. Germline V gene sequence: CDR1 MDHEN, CDR2 SYDVKM. The CDR3 spans 14 residues. V was shortened by 5 bases and J by 2 bases, with 10 bases between the two germline ends.